The T cell receptor beta chain described here comes from a study of post-analysis software for immune sequencing data. Study results and caveats: About five TRBV segments appeared more often in patients than in controls, and TRBV5-6, TRBV5-1 and TRBV20-1 were among these. Multiple sclerosis was associated with a significant reduction in normalized Chao1 diversity relative to controls.

The sample holds a few counts of this clonotype. The antigen remains unidentified. Germline loops: CDR1 SGHRS, CDR2 YFSETQ. The V gene lost 2 bases and the J gene lost 5 bases, with 11 bases spanning the gap. The CDR3 loop spans 13 amino acids. cDNA libraries for TCR beta contained unique molecular identifiers. From around 0.96 to 9.9 million T cells, 400,000 to 600,000 cDNA molecules were obtained. TCRdb fed the PCR reads into MiXCR, producing one record per CDR3 protein. The sample shows hundreds of thousands of distinct CDR3 sequences, 44% of them seen only once. This chain joins TRBV5-1 and TRBJ2-7; possibly TRBD2 for D (5 bases). This clonotype originated in a girl aged 5-17 years with multiple sclerosis. Sequenced material: blood. The CDR3 bases are TGCGCCAGCAGCTTCAGCGGCGCCCACGAGCAGTACTTC. Its protein product is CASSFSGAHEQYF.